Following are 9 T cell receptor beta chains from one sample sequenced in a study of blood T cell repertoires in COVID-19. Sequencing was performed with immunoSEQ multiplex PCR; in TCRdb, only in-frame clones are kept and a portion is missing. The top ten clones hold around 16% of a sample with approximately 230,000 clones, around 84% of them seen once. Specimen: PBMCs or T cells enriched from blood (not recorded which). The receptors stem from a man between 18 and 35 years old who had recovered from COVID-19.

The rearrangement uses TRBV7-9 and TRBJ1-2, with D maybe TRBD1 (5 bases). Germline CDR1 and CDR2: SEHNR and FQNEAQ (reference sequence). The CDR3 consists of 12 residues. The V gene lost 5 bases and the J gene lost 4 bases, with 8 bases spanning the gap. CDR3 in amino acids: CASSTDSYGYTF. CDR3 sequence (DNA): TGTGCCAGCAGCACCGACAGCTATGGCTACACCTTC.

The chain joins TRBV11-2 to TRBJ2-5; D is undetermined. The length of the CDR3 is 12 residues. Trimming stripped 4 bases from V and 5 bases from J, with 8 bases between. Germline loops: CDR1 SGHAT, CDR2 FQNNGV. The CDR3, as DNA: TGTGCCAGCAGCTCTAACGCGGAGACCCAGTACTTC. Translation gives CASSSNAETQYF.

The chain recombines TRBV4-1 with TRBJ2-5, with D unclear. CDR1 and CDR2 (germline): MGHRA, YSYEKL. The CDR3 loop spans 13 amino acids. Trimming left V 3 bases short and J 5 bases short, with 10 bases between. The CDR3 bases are TGCGCCAGCAGCCATTCGACTTGGGAGACCCAGTACTTC. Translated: CASSHSTWETQYF.

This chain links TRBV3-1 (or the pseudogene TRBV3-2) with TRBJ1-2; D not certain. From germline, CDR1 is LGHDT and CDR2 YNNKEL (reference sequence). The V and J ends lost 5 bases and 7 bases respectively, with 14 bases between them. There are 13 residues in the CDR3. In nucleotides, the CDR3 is TGTGCCAGCAGCGCCCGGAGGAAGAGTGGCTACACCTTC. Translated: CASSARRKSGYTF.

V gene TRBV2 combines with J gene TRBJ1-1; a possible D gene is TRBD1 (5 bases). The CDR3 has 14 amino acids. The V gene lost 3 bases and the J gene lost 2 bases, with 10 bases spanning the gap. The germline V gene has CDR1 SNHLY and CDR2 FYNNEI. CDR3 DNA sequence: TGTGCCAGCAGTGAGCAGGGTCCCAACACTGAAGCTTTCTTT. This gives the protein CASSEQGPNTEAFF.

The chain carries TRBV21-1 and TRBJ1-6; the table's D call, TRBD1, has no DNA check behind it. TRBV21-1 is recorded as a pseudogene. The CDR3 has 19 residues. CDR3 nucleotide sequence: TGTGCCAGCAGCAAAGGCCGATGCAGGCACCGTATATTTAGTTCACCCCTCCACTTT. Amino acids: CASSKGRCRHRIFSSPLHF.

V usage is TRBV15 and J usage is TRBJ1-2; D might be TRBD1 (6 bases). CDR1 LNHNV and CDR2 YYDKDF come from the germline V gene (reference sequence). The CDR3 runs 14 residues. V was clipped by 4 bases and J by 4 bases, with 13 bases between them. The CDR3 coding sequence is TGTGCCACCAGCACCGGAAAGGGGGTCTATGGCTACACCTTC. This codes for CATSTGKGVYGYTF.

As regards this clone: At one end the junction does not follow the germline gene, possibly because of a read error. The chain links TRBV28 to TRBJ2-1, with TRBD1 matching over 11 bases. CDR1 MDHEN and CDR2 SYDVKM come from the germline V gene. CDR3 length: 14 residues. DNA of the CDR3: TGTGCCAGCAGTTTGGGACAGGGGGTTGGTCAACGTATCTTC. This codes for CASSLGQGVGQRIF.

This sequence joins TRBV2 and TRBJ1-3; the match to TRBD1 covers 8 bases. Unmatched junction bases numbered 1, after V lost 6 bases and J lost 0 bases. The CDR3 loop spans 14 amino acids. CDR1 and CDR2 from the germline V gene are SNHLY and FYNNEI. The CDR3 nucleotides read TGTGCCAGCAGAGACAGGGGCTCTGGAAACACCATATATTTT. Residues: CASRDRGSGNTIYF.